This TCR beta chain was profiled in a study of T cells in Graves' hyperthyroidism and ophthalmopathy. Overall study findings and caveats: Ophthalmopathy was identified by the model a median approximately six months ahead of onset.

Amplified TCR beta CDR3 regions derived from RNA transcripts. When the TCR CDR3 underwent first-round RT-PCR, the HTBI primer set was used. TCRdb called the multiplex PCR reads again in MiXCR, with one record for every CDR3 protein. Among 540,000 or so distinct CDR3 sequences listed, 15% to 18% were seen once. PBMCs were sourced from less than 12 ml fresh peripheral blood. Worth noting for this clonotype: No antigen is known for it.

The receptor comes from a woman aged 25 to 39 with Graves' hyperthyroidism. The sequenced material came from blood.

CDR3 DNA sequence: TGCGCCAGCAGCCCGGGGGTCAGGGCCGGTGAAAAACTGTTTTTT. It codes for CASSPGVRAGEKLFF. The genes are TRBV5-1 and TRBJ1-4; D possibly corresponds to TRBD1 (5 bases). Between the trimmed V and J ends, which lost 4 bases and 7 bases, there was a span of 17 bases. Germline CDR1 and CDR2: SGHRS and YFSETQ. The CDR3 has 15 amino acids.